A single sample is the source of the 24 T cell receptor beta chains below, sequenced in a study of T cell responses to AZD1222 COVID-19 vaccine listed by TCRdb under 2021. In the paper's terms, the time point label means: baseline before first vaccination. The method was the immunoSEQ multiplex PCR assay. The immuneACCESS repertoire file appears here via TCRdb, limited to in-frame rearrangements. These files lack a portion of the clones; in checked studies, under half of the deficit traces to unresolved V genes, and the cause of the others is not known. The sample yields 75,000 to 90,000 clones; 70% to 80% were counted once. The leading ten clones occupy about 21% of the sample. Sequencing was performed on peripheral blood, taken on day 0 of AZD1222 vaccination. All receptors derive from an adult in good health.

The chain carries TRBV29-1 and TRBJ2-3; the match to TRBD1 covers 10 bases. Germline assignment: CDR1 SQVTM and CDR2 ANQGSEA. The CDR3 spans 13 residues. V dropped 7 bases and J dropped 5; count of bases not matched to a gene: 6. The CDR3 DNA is TGCAGCGCCCCGACAGGGGGCAGAGATACGCAGTATTTT. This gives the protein CSAPTGGRDTQYF.

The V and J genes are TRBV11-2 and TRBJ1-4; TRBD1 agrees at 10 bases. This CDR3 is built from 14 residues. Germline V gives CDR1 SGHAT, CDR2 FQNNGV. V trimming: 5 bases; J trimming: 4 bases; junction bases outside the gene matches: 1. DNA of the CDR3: TGTGCCAGCAGCCGGGACAGGGGTAATGAAAAACTGTTTTTT. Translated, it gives CASSRDRGNEKLFF.

The CDR3 spells CATSREGPDRGGYTF. As DNA, the CDR3 is TGTGCCACCAGCAGAGAGGGACCGGACAGGGGTGGCTACACCTTC. V usage is TRBV15 and J usage is TRBJ1-2, with 9 bases fitting TRBD1. CDR1 and CDR2 from the germline V gene are LNHNV and YYDKDF (reference sequence). V was pared by 0 bases and J by 7 bases, with 6 bases of the junction left unmatched. The CDR3 is made up of 15 amino acids. Based on the CDR3 plus reference TRBV15 and TRBJ1-2, the full variable domain is DAMVIQNPRYQVTQFGKPVTLSCSQTLNHNVMYWYQQKSSQAPKLLFHYYDKDFNNEADTPDNFQSRRPNTSFCFLDIRSPGLGDTAMYLCATSREGPDRGGYTFGSGTRLTVV.

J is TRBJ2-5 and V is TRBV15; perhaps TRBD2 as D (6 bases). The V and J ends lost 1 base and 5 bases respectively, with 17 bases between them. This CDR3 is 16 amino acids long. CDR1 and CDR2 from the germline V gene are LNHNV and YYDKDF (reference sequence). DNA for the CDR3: TGTGCCACCAGCAGAGCCGAGGCATCCGGAGGGGAGACCCAGTACTTC. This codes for CATSRAEASGGETQYF.

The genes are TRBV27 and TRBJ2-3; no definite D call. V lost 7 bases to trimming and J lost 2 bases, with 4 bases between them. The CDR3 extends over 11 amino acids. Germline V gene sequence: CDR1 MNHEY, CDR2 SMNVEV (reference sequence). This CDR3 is CASIDTDTQYF. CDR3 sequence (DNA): TGTGCCAGCATAGACACAGATACGCAGTATTTT.

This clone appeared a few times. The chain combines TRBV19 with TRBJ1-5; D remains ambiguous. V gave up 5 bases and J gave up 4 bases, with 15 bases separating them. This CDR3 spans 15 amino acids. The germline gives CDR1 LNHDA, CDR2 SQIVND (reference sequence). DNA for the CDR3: TGTGCCAGTAGTCCCTCGACCCCCATGAATCAGCCCCAGCATTTT. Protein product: CASSPSTPMNQPQHF.

The DNA for the CDR3 is TGTGCCAGCAGCTTAGGCAGGGATCAGCCCCAGCATTTT. This codes for CASSLGRDQPQHF. The chain combines TRBV7-2 with TRBJ1-5, with TRBD1 as a possible D gene (5 bases). The CDR3 contains 13 residues. Per the germline V gene, CDR1 is SGHTA and CDR2 is FQGNSA. V gave up 1 base and J gave up 5 bases, with 6 bases separating them.

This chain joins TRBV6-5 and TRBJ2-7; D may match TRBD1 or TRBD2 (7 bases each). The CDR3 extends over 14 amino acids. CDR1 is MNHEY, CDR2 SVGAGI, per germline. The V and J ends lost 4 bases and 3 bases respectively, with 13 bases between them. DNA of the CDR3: TGTGCCAGCAGTTTAGCAGGGGGGGGCTACGAGCAGTACTTC. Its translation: CASSLAGGGYEQYF.

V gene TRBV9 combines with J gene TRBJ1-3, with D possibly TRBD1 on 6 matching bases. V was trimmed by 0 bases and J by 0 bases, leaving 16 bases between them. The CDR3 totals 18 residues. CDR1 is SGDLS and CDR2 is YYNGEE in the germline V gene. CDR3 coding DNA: TGTGCCAGCAGCGTAGCTACCTGGGGGCAGGGCTCTGGAAACACCATATATTTT. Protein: CASSVATWGQGSGNTIYF.

CDR3 DNA: TGTGCCAGCGGGGGGGTTGGAAGGAACACTGAAGCTTTCTTT. Translated: CASGGVGRNTEAFF. The chain uses TRBV6-4 and TRBJ1-1; the D gene is possibly TRBD1 (5 bases). The germline gives CDR1 MRHNA, CDR2 SNTAGT. The germline V and J ends were trimmed by 8 bases and 1 base, with 14 bases remaining between them. The CDR3 totals 14 residues.

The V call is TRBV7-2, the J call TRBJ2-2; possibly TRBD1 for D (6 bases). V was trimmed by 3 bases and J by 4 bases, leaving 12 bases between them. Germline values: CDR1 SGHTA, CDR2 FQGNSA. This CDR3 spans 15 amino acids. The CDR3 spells CASSLVQGSTGELFF. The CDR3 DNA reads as TGTGCCAGCAGCTTGGTCCAGGGGTCCACCGGGGAGCTGTTTTTT.

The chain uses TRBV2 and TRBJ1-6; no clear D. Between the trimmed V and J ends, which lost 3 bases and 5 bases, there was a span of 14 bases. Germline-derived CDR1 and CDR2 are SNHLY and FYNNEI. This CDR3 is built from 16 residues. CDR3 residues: CASSDRGTANNSPLHF. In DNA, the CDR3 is TGTGCCAGCAGTGATCGGGGAACGGCTAATAATTCACCCCTCCACTTT. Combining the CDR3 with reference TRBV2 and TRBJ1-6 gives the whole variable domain EPEVTQTPSHQVTQMGQEVILRCVPISNHLYFYWYRQILGQKVEFLVSFYNNEISEKSEIFDDQFSVERPDGSNFTLKIRSTKLEDSAMYFCASSDRGTANNSPLHFGNGTRLTVT.

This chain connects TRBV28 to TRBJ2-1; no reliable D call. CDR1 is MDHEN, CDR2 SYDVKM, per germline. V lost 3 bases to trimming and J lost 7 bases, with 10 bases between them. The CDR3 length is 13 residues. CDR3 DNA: TGTGCCAGCAGTTTTTTGCGGAATAATGAGCAGTTCTTC. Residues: CASSFLRNNEQFF.

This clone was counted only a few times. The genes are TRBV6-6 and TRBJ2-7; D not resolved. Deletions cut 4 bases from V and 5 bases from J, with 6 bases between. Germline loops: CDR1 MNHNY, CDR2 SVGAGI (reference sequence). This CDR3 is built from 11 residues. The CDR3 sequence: CASSFGNEQYF. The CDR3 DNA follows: TGTGCCAGCAGTTTTGGTAACGAGCAGTACTTC.

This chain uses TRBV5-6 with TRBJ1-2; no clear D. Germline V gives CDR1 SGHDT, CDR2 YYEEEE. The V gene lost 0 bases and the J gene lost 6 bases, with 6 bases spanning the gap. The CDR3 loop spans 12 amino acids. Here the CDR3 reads CASSLGRDGYTF. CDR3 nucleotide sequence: TGTGCCAGCAGCTTGGGCCGGGATGGCTACACCTTC.

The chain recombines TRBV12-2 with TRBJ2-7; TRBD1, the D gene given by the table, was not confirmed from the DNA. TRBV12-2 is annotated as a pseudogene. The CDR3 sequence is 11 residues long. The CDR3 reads CASRPSGEQYF. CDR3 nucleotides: TGTGCAAGTCGCCCGTCAGGCGAGCAGTACTTC.

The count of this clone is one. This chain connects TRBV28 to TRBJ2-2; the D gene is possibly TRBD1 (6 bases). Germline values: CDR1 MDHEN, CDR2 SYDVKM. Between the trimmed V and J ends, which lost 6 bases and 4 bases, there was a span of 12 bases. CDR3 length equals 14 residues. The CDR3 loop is CASSKTGTTGELFF. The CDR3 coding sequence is TGTGCCAGCAGCAAAACAGGGACCACCGGGGAGCTGTTTTTT.

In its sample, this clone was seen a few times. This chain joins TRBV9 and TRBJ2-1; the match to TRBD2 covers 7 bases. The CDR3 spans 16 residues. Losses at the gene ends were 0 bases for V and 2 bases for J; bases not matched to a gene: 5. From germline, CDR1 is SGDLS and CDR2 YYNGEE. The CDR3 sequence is CASSVDPSGTYNEQFF. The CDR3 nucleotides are TGTGCCAGCAGCGTAGATCCTAGCGGCACCTACAATGAGCAGTTCTTC.

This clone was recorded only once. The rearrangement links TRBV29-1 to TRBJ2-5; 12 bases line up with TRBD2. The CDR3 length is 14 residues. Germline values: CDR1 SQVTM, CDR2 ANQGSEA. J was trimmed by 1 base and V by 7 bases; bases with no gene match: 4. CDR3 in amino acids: CSGSTSGSQETQYF. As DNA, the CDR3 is TGCAGCGGCTCGACTAGCGGGAGCCAAGAGACCCAGTACTTC.

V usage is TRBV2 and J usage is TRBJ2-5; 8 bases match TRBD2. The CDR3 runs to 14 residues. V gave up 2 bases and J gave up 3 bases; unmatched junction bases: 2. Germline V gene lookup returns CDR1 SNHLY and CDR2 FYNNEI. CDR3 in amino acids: CASSEWGLEETQYF. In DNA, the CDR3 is TGTGCCAGCAGTGAATGGGGACTAGAAGAGACCCAGTACTTC.

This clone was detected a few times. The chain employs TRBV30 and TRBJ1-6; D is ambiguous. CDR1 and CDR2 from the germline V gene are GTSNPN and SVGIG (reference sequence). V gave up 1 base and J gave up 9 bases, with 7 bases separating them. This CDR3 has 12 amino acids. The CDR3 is CAWSGRVSPLHF. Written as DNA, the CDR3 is TGTGCCTGGAGTGGCCGGGTTTCACCCCTCCACTTT.

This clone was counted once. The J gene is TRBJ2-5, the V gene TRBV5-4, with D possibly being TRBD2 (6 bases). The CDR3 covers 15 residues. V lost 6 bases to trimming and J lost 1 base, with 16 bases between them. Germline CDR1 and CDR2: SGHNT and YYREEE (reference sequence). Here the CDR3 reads CASTSMEGFQETQYF. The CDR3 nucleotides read TGTGCCAGCACCTCTATGGAGGGATTCCAAGAGACCCAGTACTTC.

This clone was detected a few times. The CDR3 loop is CASSLQGPSQETQYF. As DNA, the CDR3 is TGTGCCAGCAGCTTGCAGGGTCCTTCTCAAGAGACCCAGTACTTC. The chain links TRBV5-6 to TRBJ2-5, with D perhaps TRBD1 (5 bases). The CDR3 is 15 amino acids. V shed 1 base and J shed 2 bases, with 12 bases lying between them. Germline V gene sequence: CDR1 SGHDT, CDR2 YYEEEE.

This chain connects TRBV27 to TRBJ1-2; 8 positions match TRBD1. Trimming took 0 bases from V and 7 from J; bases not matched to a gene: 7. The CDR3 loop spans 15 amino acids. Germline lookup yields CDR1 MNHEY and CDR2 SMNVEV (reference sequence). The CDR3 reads CASSLSITGQGGYTF. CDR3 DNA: TGTGCCAGCAGTTTATCGATCACAGGACAGGGTGGCTACACCTTC.